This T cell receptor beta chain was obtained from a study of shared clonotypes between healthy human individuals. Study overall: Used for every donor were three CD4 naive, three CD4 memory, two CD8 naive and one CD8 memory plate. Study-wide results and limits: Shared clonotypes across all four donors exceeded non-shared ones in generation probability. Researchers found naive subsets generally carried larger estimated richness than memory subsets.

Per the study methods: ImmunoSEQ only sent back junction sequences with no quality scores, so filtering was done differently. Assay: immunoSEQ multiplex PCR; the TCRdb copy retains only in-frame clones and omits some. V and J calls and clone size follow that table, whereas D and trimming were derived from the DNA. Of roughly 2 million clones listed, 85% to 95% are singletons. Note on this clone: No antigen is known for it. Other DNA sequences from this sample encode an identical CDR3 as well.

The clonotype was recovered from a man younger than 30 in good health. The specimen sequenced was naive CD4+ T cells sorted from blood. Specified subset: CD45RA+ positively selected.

The CDR3 coding sequence is TGTGCCTGGGACAGGGGGGAATCACCCCTCCACTTT. This translates into CAWDRGESPLHF. This rearrangement joins TRBV30 to TRBJ1-6; 9 positions match TRBD1. The CDR3 sequence is 12 residues long. In germline, CDR1 is GTSNPN, CDR2 SVGIG (reference sequence). J lost 10 bases, V lost 5 bases, and 3 bases had no gene match.